The 26 T cell receptor beta chains below were found in one sample sequenced in a study of T-cell reconstitution after alpha-beta-depleted transplantation in children. Unique molecular identifiers were used in preparing the TCRbeta library. TCRdb re-called the PCR reads through MiXCR, storing one row per CDR3 protein. The table lists 800,000 to 1,000,000 distinct CDR3 sequences, about 29% of them singletons. The material was PBMCs, mostly from graft donor cells, obtained 360 days after TCRalphabeta/CD19-depleted stem cell transplant. Receptors originate from a boy younger than two who had a stem cell transplant for SCID, so the T cells may come from the graft donor.

This clonotype showed up just a few times. The chain couples TRBV29-1 to TRBJ1-1, with a possible D match to TRBD1 (6 bases). The length of the CDR3 is 13 residues. V lost 6 bases and J 0 bases, leaving 11 bases between the germline ends. CDR1 is SQVTM, CDR2 ANQGSEA, per germline. CDR3 coding DNA: TGCAGCGTCATTACAGGGTTGAACACTGAAGCTTTCTTT. Translated: CSVITGLNTEAFF.

The genes are TRBV7-2 and TRBJ2-3, with 9 bases aligning to TRBD2. This CDR3 region has 17 residues. V lost 5 bases to trimming and J lost 0 bases; unmatched junction nucleotides: 9. Germline lookup yields CDR1 SGHTA and CDR2 FQGNSA. The CDR3 spells CASSLVGTSYSTDTQYF. Written as DNA, the CDR3 is TGTGCCAGCAGCCTAGTCGGGACTAGCTACAGCACAGATACGCAGTATTTT.

This clonotype was seen more than once but under ten times. The chain recombines TRBV5-5 with TRBJ1-2, with unresolved D. This CDR3 is 15 amino acids long. Trimming took off 0 bases at V and 4 bases at J, with 13 bases between the two ends. The germline gives CDR1 SGHKS, CDR2 YYEKEE (reference sequence). CDR3 DNA: TGTGCCAGCAGCTTGGCCCGCGGTGGGAGCTATGGCTACACCTTC. Protein: CASSLARGGSYGYTF.

The chain combines TRBV27 with TRBJ2-5; tentative D call: TRBD2 (7 bases). CDR3 length: 13 amino acids. Trimming pared 4 bases from V and 5 bases from J, leaving 11 bases between. Looked up from germline, CDR1 is MNHEY and CDR2 is SMNVEV (reference sequence). The CDR3 loop reads CASSYAGAETQYF. CDR3 nucleotide sequence: TGTGCCAGCAGTTACGCGGGGGCGGAGACCCAGTACTTC.

This clonotype was observed a handful of times. The rearrangement joins TRBV28 to TRBJ2-7; 9 positions agree with TRBD1. Looked up from germline, CDR1 is MDHEN and CDR2 is SYDVKM. Trimming cost V 6 bases and J 4 bases; bases outside gene matches: 7. The CDR3 totals 14 residues. Written as DNA, the CDR3 is TGTGCCAGCAGCCGGGACAGGGTCTTTTACGAGCAGTACTTC. Translation gives CASSRDRVFYEQYF. Complete variable domain (other parts from reference TRBV28 and TRBJ2-7): DVKVTQSSRYLVKRTGEKVFLECVQDMDHENMFWYRQDPGLGLRLIYFSYDVKMKEKGDIPEGYSVSREKKERFSLILESASTNQTSMYLCASSRDRVFYEQYFGPGTRLTVT.

V usage is TRBV3-1 and J usage is TRBJ2-3; no clear D gene. V dropped 4 bases and J dropped 9 bases, with 17 bases sitting between them. CDR3 size: 14 residues. Germline-derived CDR1 and CDR2 are LGHDT and YNNKEL (reference sequence). In DNA form, the CDR3 reads TGTGCCAGCAGCCCAAAGGCCAGGCGGTGGACGCAGTATTTT. Its translation: CASSPKARRWTQYF.

J is TRBJ2-1 and V is TRBV5-5; 8 nucleotides agree with TRBD1. Losses at the gene ends were 6 bases for V and 3 bases for J; bases not matched to a gene: 11. The V gene's germline CDR1 is SGHKS and CDR2 YYEKEE (reference sequence). The CDR3 runs to 16 residues. The CDR3 sequence is CASNPRTGKFYNEQFF. CDR3 DNA: TGTGCCAGCAACCCCCGGACAGGGAAATTCTACAATGAGCAGTTCTTC.

This clonotype appeared a few times. The V and J genes are TRBV28 and TRBJ2-3, with 9 nucleotides matching TRBD2. This CDR3 spans 19 amino acids. The germline CDR1 and CDR2 sequences are MDHEN and SYDVKM. The V gene end was trimmed by 5 bases and the J gene end by 1 base; junction bases not matched to a gene: 16. Here the CDR3 reads CASSPHFSGGKTRTDTQYF. CDR3 in DNA: TGTGCCAGCAGTCCGCATTTTAGCGGGGGAAAGACCCGCACAGATACGCAGTATTTT. Full variable domain (outside the CDR3, taken from reference TRBV28 and TRBJ2-3): DVKVTQSSRYLVKRTGEKVFLECVQDMDHENMFWYRQDPGLGLRLIYFSYDVKMKEKGDIPEGYSVSREKKERFSLILESASTNQTSMYLCASSPHFSGGKTRTDTQYFGPGTRLTVL.

The chain is built from TRBV4-2 and TRBJ2-7, with 10 bases aligning to TRBD1. After removal of 0 bases from V and 2 bases from J, the junction contained 7 bases not matched to a gene. This CDR3 spans 17 amino acids. The germline gives CDR1 LGHNA, CDR2 YNFKEQ. The chain's CDR3 is CASSQERSGTGAYEQYF. CDR3 bases: TGTGCCAGCAGCCAAGAAAGGTCGGGGACAGGGGCCTACGAGCAGTACTTC.

This clonotype was detected a few times. The chain carries TRBV7-2 and TRBJ2-3; TRBD1 matches at 8 bases. The CDR3 has 17 amino acids. V dropped 5 bases and J dropped 4; count of bases not matched to a gene: 14. Germline CDR1 and CDR2: SGHTA and FQGNSA. The CDR3 DNA reads TGTGCCAGCAGCCGTATGGCCAGGGGGCACCAGGCAGATACGCAGTATTTT. Its protein is CASSRMARGHQADTQYF.

The chain uses TRBV15 and TRBJ2-3; 7 bases are shared with TRBD2. J gave up 1 base and V 1 base, and 5 bases lay outside the gene matches. CDR1 LNHNV and CDR2 YYDKDF come from the germline V gene (reference sequence). CDR3 length equals 16 residues. This CDR3 is CATSRVGGGRTDTQYF. The CDR3 DNA reads TGTGCCACCAGCAGAGTTGGGGGGGGACGCACAGATACGCAGTATTTT.

This clonotype came up many times. The chain links TRBV5-6 to TRBJ2-1, with 8 bases fitting TRBD2. Germline V CDR1 and CDR2: SGHDT, YYEEEE. CDR3 length: 19 amino acids. The J segment lost 2 bases and the V segment lost 4 bases, leaving 17 bases of the junction unmatched. The CDR3, as DNA: TGTGCCAGCAGCAACAAAAACGGGTTCGAAGCGGGGGCCTACAATGAGCAGTTCTTC. Translation: CASSNKNGFEAGAYNEQFF.

The chain joins TRBV4-1 to TRBJ2-3, with TRBD1 matching over 9 bases. Per germline, CDR1 MGHRA and CDR2 YSYEKL. The length of the CDR3 is 16 residues. V shed 0 bases, J shed 5 bases, and the junction held 6 bases outside the gene matches. CDR3 protein: CASSQEGQGKGDTQYF. DNA of the CDR3: TGCGCCAGCAGCCAAGAGGGACAGGGTAAAGGAGATACGCAGTATTTT.

This clonotype was counted between two and nine times. CDR3 residues: CASSSPPSVLAPYPHNEQFF. For the CDR3, the DNA is TGTGCCAGCAGCTCACCGCCATCCGTACTAGCGCCGTACCCACACAATGAGCAGTTCTTC. The V gene is TRBV7-2, the J gene TRBJ2-1; 7 bases agree with TRBD2. CDR3 length: 20 residues. V lost 4 bases to trimming and J lost 5 bases; unmatched junction nucleotides: 23. The germline gives CDR1 SGHTA, CDR2 FQGNSA.

The rearrangement joins TRBV5-1 to TRBJ1-2, with D possibly being TRBD1 (6 bases). The CDR3 loop spans 17 amino acids. Germline CDR1 is SGHRS and CDR2 is YFSETQ. With 3 bases removed from V and 2 bases from J, the gap between germline ends came to 20 bases. This CDR3 reads CASSSMLQGSSNYGYTF. CDR3 bases: TGCGCCAGCAGCTCGATGCTCCAGGGGTCTTCCAACTATGGCTACACCTTC.

The CDR3 nucleotides are TGTGCCATCAGTGAGATTAGCGGGGGTATCTCCCGCTCCTACAATGAGCAGTTCTTC. This translates into CAISEISGGISRSYNEQFF. The gene calls are TRBV10-3 and TRBJ2-1; 9 positions agree with TRBD2. CDR1 ENHRY and CDR2 SYGVKD come from the germline V gene. This CDR3 has 19 amino acids. V trimming: 2 bases; J trimming: 0 bases; junction bases outside the gene matches: 11.

The chain joins TRBV5-1 to TRBJ2-3; TRBD2 aligns across 15 bases. From germline, CDR1 is SGHRS and CDR2 YFSETQ. Germline trimming cut 0 bases from V and 5 bases from J; bases unmatched to any gene: 10. This CDR3 is 19 amino acids long. The CDR3: CASSLGTSGGARSGDTQYF. DNA for the CDR3: TGCGCCAGCAGCTTGGGGACTAGCGGGGGGGCCCGGTCGGGAGATACGCAGTATTTT.

This clonotype was observed a handful of times. This rearrangement joins TRBV4-1 to TRBJ2-1; D is undetermined. Germline assignment: CDR1 MGHRA and CDR2 YSYEKL. CDR3 length: 15 residues. Between the trimmed V and J ends, which lost 0 bases and 0 bases, there was a span of 6 bases. CDR3 amino acids: CASSQEESSYNEQFF. In nucleotides, the CDR3 is TGCGCCAGCAGCCAAGAGGAGAGCTCCTACAATGAGCAGTTCTTC.

The rearrangement uses TRBV4-3 and TRBJ1-3; D not resolved. Trimming stripped 3 bases from V and 2 bases from J, with 8 bases between. The CDR3 spans 14 residues. Germline V gene data show CDR1 as LGHNA and CDR2 as YSLEER. CDR3 sequence (DNA): TGCGCCAGCAGCCAGGAAATTACTGGAAACACCATATATTTT. It specifies CASSQEITGNTIYF.

In its sample, this clonotype was seen once. Since no conserved phenylalanine or tryptophan closes the CDR3, a read error is the likely cause. The DNA is omitted, as the CDR3 cannot be located on it reliably, and the CDR3 follows TCRdb's listing. This chain links TRBV9 with TRBJ2-3; the DNA was not used to check the table's D call, TRBD1. The length of the CDR3 is 10 amino acids, counting both ends. Germline V gene lookup returns CDR1 SGDLS and CDR2 YYNGEE. CDR3 sequence: CASSVPTGTG.

There are a few counts of this clonotype. The rearrangement uses TRBV10-3 and TRBJ2-1; TRBD2 matches 12 bases. The V segment lost 6 bases and the J segment 0 bases; nucleotides outside the gene matches: 9. Germline V gene lookup returns CDR1 ENHRY and CDR2 SYGVKD. This CDR3 comprises 18 residues. CDR3 sequence (DNA): TGTGCCATCAGGAAGGGGCTAGCGGGGGGGAGCTCCTACAATGAGCAGTTCTTC. This gives the protein CAIRKGLAGGSSYNEQFF.

The gene calls are TRBV20-1 and TRBJ1-6, with 9 bases that match TRBD1. J was trimmed by 9 bases and V by 5 bases; bases with no gene match: 8. There are 14 residues in the CDR3. Germline assignment: CDR1 DFQATT and CDR2 SNEGSKA (reference sequence). The CDR3 reads CSAHPGQGSSPLHF. In DNA form, the CDR3 reads TGCAGTGCTCACCCCGGACAGGGGTCTTCACCCCTCCACTTT.

V gene TRBV20-1 combines with J gene TRBJ2-1; 8 nucleotides agree with TRBD2. The J segment lost 6 bases and the V segment lost 5 bases, leaving 12 bases of the junction unmatched. The CDR3 is 15 residues long. Germline V gives CDR1 DFQATT, CDR2 SNEGSKA (reference sequence). This chain's CDR3 is CSASRRVAGSNEQFF. CDR3 nucleotides: TGCAGTGCTTCCCGCCGGGTAGCGGGGTCCAATGAGCAGTTCTTC.

This sequence joins TRBV24-1 and TRBJ2-1, with TRBD1 matching 12 bases. Trimming took 4 bases from V and 12 from J; bases not matched to a gene: 3. This CDR3 contains 13 residues. Looked up from germline, CDR1 is KGHDR and CDR2 is SFDVKD. This CDR3 is CATSDRDRGRQFF. DNA of the CDR3: TGTGCCACCAGTGACCGGGACAGGGGGCGGCAGTTCTTC.

The rearrangement links TRBV3-1 to TRBJ2-2; D remains unclear. Germline V lookup: CDR1 LGHDT, CDR2 YNNKEL (reference sequence). V lost 4 bases to trimming and J lost 7 bases, with 16 bases between them. There are 15 residues in the CDR3. The CDR3 region is CASSPLTGFIGELFF. The CDR3 bases are TGTGCCAGCAGCCCTCTGACGGGCTTTATCGGGGAGCTGTTTTTT.

J is TRBJ1-2 and V is TRBV2, with a weak D call TRBD1 (5 bases). Germline V gene data show CDR1 as SNHLY and CDR2 as FYNNEI. The CDR3 is 14 residues long. V lost 4 bases to trimming and J lost 5 bases, with 14 bases between them. The CDR3 spells CASSADSITYGYTF. The CDR3 DNA follows: TGTGCCAGCAGTGCTGACAGCATAACTTATGGCTACACCTTC.